This TCR beta chain was captured by sequencing in a study of memory CD4+ T cells and cytomegalovirus serostatus. Study as a whole: Of the healthy Belgian adults, 9 were CMV seropositive and more than 20 seronegative.

CDR1 and CDR2 from the germline V gene are SGHTA and FQGNSA. The CDR3 is 14 amino acids. The V gene end was trimmed by 6 bases and the J gene end by 3 bases; junction bases not matched to a gene: 5. Some clones are missing from TCRdb's copy, which holds only in-frame ones; the method was immunoSEQ multiplex PCR. The sample shows 20,000 to 30,000 clones, around three quarters of them seen only once. This clone has just one count. Its antigen is unidentified. Whole-study findings and limits: Each of approximately 61 CMV-associated TCRbeta sequences occurred in one to five individuals.

Single viable CD3+CD4+CD8-CD45RO+ cells were sorted as the memory CD4+ T cells. Serum IgG to CMV pp150, pp28, p38 and p52 defined serostatus. The chain combines TRBV7-2 with TRBJ2-1; 7 positions match TRBD1. The source material was memory CD4+ T cells from blood. This TCR was sampled from an adult in good health and CMV-seronegative. The CDR3: CASRGQIFYNEQFF. DNA of the CDR3: TGTGCCAGCAGGGGACAGATATTCTACAATGAGCAGTTCTTC.